The 26 T cell receptor beta chains listed next were all sequenced from one sample in a study of blood T cells in healthy people across ages. Then a second PCR, running roughly 6 to 12 cycles, was carried out with a sample-barcoded 5' primer and a J-beta primer mix. TCRdb used MiXCR to reprocess the 5' RACE reads, holding one entry per CDR3 protein. The sample contains 1,300,000 or so distinct CDR3 sequences, roughly 64% of which appear only once. The source material was blood. The receptors come from a man between 18 and 35 years old in good health.

V usage is TRBV29-1 and J usage is TRBJ1-2, with 11 positions matching TRBD1. The CDR3 length is 15 residues. Germline CDR1 and CDR2: SQVTM and ANQGSEA. Losses at the gene ends were 6 bases for V and 4 bases for J; bases not matched to a gene: 10. The CDR3 bases are TGCAGCGTCGCCGATCCCGGGACAGGGGGCTATGGCTACACCTTC. This gives the protein CSVADPGTGGYGYTF.

The chain carries TRBV7-9 and TRBJ2-1; 9 nucleotides agree with TRBD2. CDR1 SEHNR and CDR2 FQNEAQ come from the germline V gene (reference sequence). Germline trimming cut 3 bases from V and 5 bases from J; bases unmatched to any gene: 5. CDR3 length equals 15 residues. The CDR3 is CASSFLPSGDNEQFF. The CDR3 nucleotides read TGTGCCAGCAGCTTTCTCCCTAGCGGGGACAATGAGCAGTTCTTC.

V is TRBV27 and J is TRBJ1-6, with TRBD1 matching over 7 bases. In germline, CDR1 is MNHEY, CDR2 SMNVEV (reference sequence). The V and J ends lost 8 bases and 12 bases, in that order; junction bases with no gene match: 16. The CDR3 contains 15 residues. The CDR3 loop reads CASVLRGGEARPLHF. The CDR3 coding sequence is TGTGCCAGCGTACTTAGAGGGGGCGAAGCGAGACCCCTCCACTTT.

The chain combines TRBV2 with TRBJ2-1, with 12 bases fitting TRBD2. Per the germline V gene, CDR1 is SNHLY and CDR2 is FYNNEI. This CDR3 contains 14 residues. With V trimmed by 5 bases and J by 6 bases, 2 bases remained unmatched. The CDR3 is CASSRTSGINEQFF. In DNA, the CDR3 is TGTGCCAGCAGTAGGACTAGCGGGATCAATGAGCAGTTCTTC.

This clonotype turned up a few times. The chain joins TRBV4-1 to TRBJ2-7; D is possibly TRBD2 (5 bases). V was trimmed by 2 bases and J by 2 bases, leaving 13 bases between them. The CDR3 spans 15 residues. Per germline, CDR1 MGHRA and CDR2 YSYEKL. For the CDR3, the DNA is TGCGCCAGCAGCCAACTAGCCGACAACACCTACGAGCAGTACTTC. Its translation is CASSQLADNTYEQYF.

This clonotype was seen a single time. V usage is TRBV7-2 and J usage is TRBJ1-1, with a tentative D call TRBD1 (6 bases). CDR1 and CDR2 from the germline V gene are SGHTA and FQGNSA. Trimming stripped 5 bases from V and 4 bases from J, with 17 bases between. The CDR3 length is 15 residues. The DNA for the CDR3 is TGTGCCAGCAGCCCAGCGGGGGGCAGGGGCACTGAAGCTTTCTTT. Amino acids: CASSPAGGRGTEAFF.

The V call is TRBV7-9, the J call TRBJ1-1; D is unresolved. Germline CDR1 and CDR2: SEHNR and FQNEAQ (reference sequence). This CDR3 region has 15 residues. V shed 5 bases and J shed 1 base, with 14 bases lying between them. CDR3 bases: TGTGCCAGCAGCCTGTCCCTGGATGAGAACACTGAAGCTTTCTTT. Protein product: CASSLSLDENTEAFF.

This clonotype was detected a few times. At one boundary the junction diverges from the germline segment, which might be a read error. V and J are TRBV4-3 and TRBJ2-7; no clear D. This CDR3 has 13 amino acids. Looked up from germline, CDR1 is LGHNA and CDR2 is YSLEER. The CDR3: CASSQDRQYEQYF. CDR3 nucleotides: TGTGCCAGCAGCCAAGATAGACAATACGAGCAGTACTTC.

This chain uses TRBV12-3 or TRBV12-4 with TRBJ1-5; D is unclear. V lost 5 bases and J lost 6, with 11 bases in between. The CDR3 length is 13 residues. CDR3 residues: CASSPPAVQPQHF. As DNA, the CDR3 is TGTGCCAGCAGTCCCCCGGCAGTTCAGCCCCAGCATTTT.

V gene TRBV20-1 combines with J gene TRBJ1-5; 9 bases are shared with TRBD1. Germline V lookup: CDR1 DFQATT, CDR2 SNEGSKA (reference sequence). V trimming: 6 bases; J trimming: 5 bases; junction bases outside the gene matches: 11. The length of the CDR3 is 15 residues. This chain's CDR3 is CSAAPRDREHQPQHF. Here the CDR3 DNA reads TGCAGTGCCGCCCCCCGGGACAGGGAGCATCAGCCCCAGCATTTT.

The chain carries TRBV4-1 and TRBJ2-1; D gene ambiguous. Germline CDR1 and CDR2: MGHRA and YSYEKL. The V and J ends lost 0 bases and 0 bases respectively, with 9 bases between them. CDR3 length: 16 residues. The CDR3 sequence is CASSQEGRSSYNEQFF. CDR3 DNA sequence: TGCGCCAGCAGCCAAGAAGGCAGGAGCTCCTACAATGAGCAGTTCTTC.

The CDR3 nucleotides are TGTGCCAGCAGTCCTCAAACAGACACCGGGGAGCTGTTTTTT. It is translated as CASSPQTDTGELFF. The genes are TRBV12-3 or TRBV12-4 and TRBJ2-2; D is undetermined. This CDR3 has 14 amino acids. V was clipped by 5 bases and J by 3 bases, with 10 bases between them.

The J gene is TRBJ1-2, the V gene TRBV7-9, with D maybe TRBD1 (6 bases). V was clipped by 2 bases and J by 8 bases, with 21 bases between them. The CDR3 extends over 16 amino acids. Germline assignment: CDR1 SEHNR and CDR2 FQNEAQ (reference sequence). CDR3 sequence reads: CASSLLGGAVRDGYTF. The CDR3 DNA sequence: TGTGCCAGCAGCTTATTGGGGGGCGCAGTACGGGACGGCTACACCTTC.

This chain connects TRBV7-2 to TRBJ2-1, with unresolved D. From germline, CDR1 is SGHTA and CDR2 FQGNSA. V lost 5 bases, J lost 3 bases, and 17 bases lay in between. The CDR3 covers 16 residues. CDR3 nucleotides: TGTGCCAGCAGCCCAAGGCCAGCGCGGAACTACAATGAGCAGTTCTTC. It yields the protein CASSPRPARNYNEQFF.

This clonotype was counted between two and nine times. The chain has TRBV28 and TRBJ1-1, with D maybe TRBD1 (6 bases). This CDR3 is built from 15 residues. Trimming stripped 10 bases from V and 2 bases from J, with 20 bases between. Germline V gene data show CDR1 as MDHEN and CDR2 as SYDVKM. The CDR3 loop is CATHLQGRSNTEAFF. In nucleotides, the CDR3 is TGTGCCACCCACCTTCAGGGGAGATCAAACACTGAAGCTTTCTTT.

The J gene is TRBJ1-1, the V gene TRBV10-3; D is uncertain. Germline values: CDR1 ENHRY, CDR2 SYGVKD. Trimming cost V 2 bases and J 10 bases, with 11 bases left between them. The CDR3 extends over 12 amino acids. The CDR3: CAISEDMRTAFF. CDR3 DNA: TGTGCCATCAGTGAGGATATGCGTACAGCTTTCTTT.

The chain is built from TRBV6-6 and TRBJ1-5; TRBD1 matches at 7 bases. This CDR3 spans 16 amino acids. CDR1 and CDR2 (germline): MNHNY, SVGAGI (reference sequence). V shed 6 bases and J 1 base; nucleotides not matched to a gene: 9. CDR3 bases: TGTGCCAGCAGCCGTACACAGGGGTTGAGCAATCAGCCCCAGCATTTT. It specifies CASSRTQGLSNQPQHF.

This clonotype occurred a few times. The chain carries TRBV20-1 and TRBJ2-5; TRBD2 is a possible D gene (5 bases). The J call may be faulty, since TRBJ2-7 better matches the DNA end. This CDR3 spans 13 amino acids. Germline loops: CDR1 DFQATT, CDR2 SNEGSKA (reference sequence). The CDR3 bases are TGCAGTGCTACCCCTAGCATTAAGGGCGAGCAGTACTTC. Its translation: CSATPSIKGEQYF.

This sequence joins TRBV6-5 and TRBJ1-1, with 9 bases aligning to TRBD1. Germline CDR1 and CDR2: MNHEY and SVGAGI. The CDR3 runs 15 residues. V lost 6 bases to trimming and J lost 5 bases; unmatched junction nucleotides: 10. In DNA form, the CDR3 reads TGTGCCAGCAGCACCCCGACAGGGGGAAGGACTGAAGCTTTCTTT. Residues: CASSTPTGGRTEAFF.

A remark on this clonotype: A much larger clone lies a single base off, so this may be a read error. The rearrangement links TRBV3-1 to TRBJ2-1; 9 nucleotides line up with TRBD1. The CDR3 covers 17 residues. Germline V gene sequence: CDR1 LGHDT, CDR2 YNNKEL (reference sequence). CDR3: CAGSQGAWTGDCYEQFF. The CDR3 coding sequence is TGTGCCGGCAGCCAAGGGGCTTGGACAGGGGATTGTTATGAGCAGTTCTTC.

The chain is built from TRBV27 and TRBJ2-7, with D perhaps given as TRBD1 or TRBD2 (5 bases each). The germline V gene has CDR1 MNHEY and CDR2 SMNVEV (reference sequence). V was shortened by 0 bases and J by 1 base, with 16 bases between the two germline ends. The CDR3 has 17 amino acids. For the CDR3, the DNA is TGTGCCAGCAGTTTATCGTACAGGCCCGGCGGGTCCTACGAGCAGTACTTC. It is translated as CASSLSYRPGGSYEQYF.

The chain combines TRBV25-1 with TRBJ1-4; 9 bases agree with TRBD1. The CDR3 length is 16 residues. J was trimmed by 0 bases and V by 5 bases; bases with no gene match: 4. CDR1 MGHDK and CDR2 SYGVNS come from the germline V gene. In DNA, the CDR3 is TGTGCCAGCAGTCTCGGGACAGGGTCAACTAATGAAAAACTGTTTTTT. Translating gives CASSLGTGSTNEKLFF.

The genes are TRBV7-2 and TRBJ1-2, with a weak D call TRBD1 (6 bases). Germline V gives CDR1 SGHTA, CDR2 FQGNSA. This CDR3 region has 14 residues. V was pared by 1 base and J by 8 bases, with 14 bases between. CDR3 sequence (DNA): TGTGCCAGCAGCTTAGATTCGACAGGTCGGGGCTACACCTTC. Protein product: CASSLDSTGRGYTF.

This clonotype was seen a few times. V gene TRBV3-1 combines with J gene TRBJ2-7; D ambiguous. The CDR3 sequence is 13 residues long. Germline CDR1 LGHDT, CDR2 YNNKEL (reference sequence). V shed 4 bases and J shed 3 bases, with 10 bases lying between them. CDR3: CASSPPPYYEQYF. The CDR3 nucleotides are TGTGCCAGCAGCCCACCCCCCTACTACGAGCAGTACTTC.

This chain joins TRBV20-1 and TRBJ2-1; TRBD2 agrees at 9 bases. This CDR3 spans 15 amino acids. Germline assignment: CDR1 DFQATT and CDR2 SNEGSKA (reference sequence). With 0 bases clipped from V and 8 bases from J, the junction kept 8 bases outside the gene matches. CDR3 amino acids: CSARDLAGLWDEQFF. The CDR3 DNA is TGCAGTGCTAGAGACCTAGCGGGGCTTTGGGATGAGCAGTTCTTC.

This clonotype has a handful of counts. The chain is built from TRBV20-1 and TRBJ2-5, with 10 bases identical to TRBD2. CDR1 is DFQATT and CDR2 is SNEGSKA in the germline V gene (reference sequence). This CDR3 is 14 amino acids long. V shed 4 bases and J 3 bases; nucleotides not matched to a gene: 5. The DNA of the CDR3 is TGCAGTGCTAATAGACTAGCGGGCGAAGAGACCCAGTACTTC. Amino acids: CSANRLAGEETQYF.